This section outlines one TCR beta chain sequence together with its context. Its antigen is as yet unknown. Using immunoSEQ multiplex PCR, the repertoire was profiled, and TCRdb retains in-frame clones only, with some absent. The table records some 57,000 clones, 82% of them present only once. These data belong to a study of OX40 agonist ivuxolimab in advanced cancers. Looking at the study overall: A partial response was reached by three patients: one with hepatocellular carcinoma and two with cutaneous melanoma. Study results and caveats: No determination was made of the antigen specificity of the expanded peripheral T cells. Fewer expanded clones were found on average in CD4+ than in CD8+ T cells.

J lost 5 bases, V lost 8 bases, and 3 bases had no gene match. CDR1 is MNHEY, CDR2 SVGAGI, per germline. The length of the CDR3 is 12 residues. The rearrangement links TRBV6-5 to TRBJ2-3; 8 nucleotides match TRBD1. This TCR was sampled from an adult with an advanced solid tumor such as melanoma, head and neck, liver or kidney cancer. Sequenced here: CD4+ or CD8+ T cells sorted from blood, sampled in a trial of the OX40 agonist ivuxolimab. The CDR3 nucleotides read TGTGCCAGCGGACAGGGCTTAGATACGCAGTATTTT. The encoded protein is CASGQGLDTQYF.